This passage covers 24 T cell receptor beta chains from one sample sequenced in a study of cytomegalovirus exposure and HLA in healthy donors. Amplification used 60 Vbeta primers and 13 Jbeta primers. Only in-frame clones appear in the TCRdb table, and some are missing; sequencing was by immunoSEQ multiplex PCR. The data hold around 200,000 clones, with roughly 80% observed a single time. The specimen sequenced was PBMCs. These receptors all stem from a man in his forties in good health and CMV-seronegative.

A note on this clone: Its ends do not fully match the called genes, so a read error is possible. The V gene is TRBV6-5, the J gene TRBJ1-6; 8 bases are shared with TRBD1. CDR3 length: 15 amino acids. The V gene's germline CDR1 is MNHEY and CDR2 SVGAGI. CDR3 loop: CASRGDRGYSSPLHF. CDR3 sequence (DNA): TGTGCCAGCAGGGGTGACAGGGGATATAGTTCACCCCTCCACTTT.

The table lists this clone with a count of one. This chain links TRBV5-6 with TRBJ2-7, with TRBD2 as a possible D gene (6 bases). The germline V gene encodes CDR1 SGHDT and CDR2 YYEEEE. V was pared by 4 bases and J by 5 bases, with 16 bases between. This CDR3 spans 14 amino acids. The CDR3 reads CASSAGGLIHEQYF. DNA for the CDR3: TGTGCCAGCAGCGCTGGAGGACTAATCCACGAGCAGTACTTC.

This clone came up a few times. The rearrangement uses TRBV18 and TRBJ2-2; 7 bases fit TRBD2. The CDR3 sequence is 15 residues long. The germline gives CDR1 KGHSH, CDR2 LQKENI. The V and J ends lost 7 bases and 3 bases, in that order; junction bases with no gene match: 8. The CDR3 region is CASCRGGMDTGELFF. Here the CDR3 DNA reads TGTGCCAGCTGCCGCGGGGGAATGGACACCGGGGAGCTGTTTTTT.

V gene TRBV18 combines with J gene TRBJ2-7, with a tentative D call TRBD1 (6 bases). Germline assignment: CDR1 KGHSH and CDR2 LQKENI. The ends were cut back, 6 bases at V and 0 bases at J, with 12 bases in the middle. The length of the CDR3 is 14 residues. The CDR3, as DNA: TGTGCCAGCTCCCAGGGGCAGAGCTCCTACGAGCAGTACTTC. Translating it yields CASSQGQSSYEQYF.

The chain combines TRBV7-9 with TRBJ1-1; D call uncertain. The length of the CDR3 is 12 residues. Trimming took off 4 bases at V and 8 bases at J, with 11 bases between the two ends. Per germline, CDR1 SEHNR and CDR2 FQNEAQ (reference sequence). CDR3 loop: CASSSDGGEAFF. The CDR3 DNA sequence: TGTGCCAGCAGCTCGGACGGAGGGGAAGCTTTCTTT.

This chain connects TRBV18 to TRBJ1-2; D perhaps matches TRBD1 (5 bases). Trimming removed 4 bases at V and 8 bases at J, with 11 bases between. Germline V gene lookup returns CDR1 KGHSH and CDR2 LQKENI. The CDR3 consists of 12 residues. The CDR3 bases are TGTGCCAGCTCACTGGGGCCAGGGGGCTACACCTTC. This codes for CASSLGPGGYTF.

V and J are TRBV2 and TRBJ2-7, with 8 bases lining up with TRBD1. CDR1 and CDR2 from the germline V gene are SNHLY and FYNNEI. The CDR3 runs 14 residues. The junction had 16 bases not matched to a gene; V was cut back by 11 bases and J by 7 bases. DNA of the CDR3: TGTGCCGGCGTCTCTCAGGGGGCGCTACGAGAGCAGTACTTC. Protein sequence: CAGVSQGALREQYF.

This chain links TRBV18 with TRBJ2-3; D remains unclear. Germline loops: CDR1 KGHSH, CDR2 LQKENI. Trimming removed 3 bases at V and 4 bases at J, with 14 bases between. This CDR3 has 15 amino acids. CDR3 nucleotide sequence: TGTGCCAGCTCACCCCCGAGCCCGCGGCCAGATACGCAGTATTTT. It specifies CASSPPSPRPDTQYF.

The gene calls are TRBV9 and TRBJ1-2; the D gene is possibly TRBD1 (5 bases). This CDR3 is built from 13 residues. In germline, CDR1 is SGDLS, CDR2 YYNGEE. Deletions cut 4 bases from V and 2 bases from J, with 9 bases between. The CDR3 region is CASSFRQNYGYTF. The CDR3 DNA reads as TGTGCCAGCAGCTTTAGACAGAACTATGGCTACACCTTC. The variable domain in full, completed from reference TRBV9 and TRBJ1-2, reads DSGVTQTPKHLITATGQRVTLRCSPRSGDLSVYWYQQSLDQGLQFLIQYYNGEERAKGNILERFSAQQFPDLHSELNLSSLELGDSALYFCASSFRQNYGYTFGSGTRLTVV.

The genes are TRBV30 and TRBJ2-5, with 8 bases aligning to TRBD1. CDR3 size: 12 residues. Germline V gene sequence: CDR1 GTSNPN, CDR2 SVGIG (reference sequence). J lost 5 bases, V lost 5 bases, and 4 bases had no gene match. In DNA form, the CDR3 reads TGTGCCTGGCAGGGGGCGAGTGAGACCCAGTACTTC. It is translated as CAWQGASETQYF.

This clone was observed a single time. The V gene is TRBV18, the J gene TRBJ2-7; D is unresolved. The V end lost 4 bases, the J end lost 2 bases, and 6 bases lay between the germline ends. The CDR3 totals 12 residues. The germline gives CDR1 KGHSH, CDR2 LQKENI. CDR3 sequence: CASSLETYEQYF. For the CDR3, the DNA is TGTGCCAGCTCACTCGAGACCTACGAGCAGTACTTC.

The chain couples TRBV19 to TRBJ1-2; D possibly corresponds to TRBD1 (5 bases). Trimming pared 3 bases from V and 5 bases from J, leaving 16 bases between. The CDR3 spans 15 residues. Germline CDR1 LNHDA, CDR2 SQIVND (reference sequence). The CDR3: CASSIPGQGGYGYTF. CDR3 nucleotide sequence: TGTGCCAGTAGTATTCCCGGCCAGGGAGGATATGGCTACACCTTC.

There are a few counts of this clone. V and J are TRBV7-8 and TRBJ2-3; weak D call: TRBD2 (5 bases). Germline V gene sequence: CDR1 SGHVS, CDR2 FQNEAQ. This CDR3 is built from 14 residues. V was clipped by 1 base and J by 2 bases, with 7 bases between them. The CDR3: CASSLVGVTDTQYF. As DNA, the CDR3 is TGTGCCAGCAGCTTAGTCGGGGTCACAGATACGCAGTATTTT.

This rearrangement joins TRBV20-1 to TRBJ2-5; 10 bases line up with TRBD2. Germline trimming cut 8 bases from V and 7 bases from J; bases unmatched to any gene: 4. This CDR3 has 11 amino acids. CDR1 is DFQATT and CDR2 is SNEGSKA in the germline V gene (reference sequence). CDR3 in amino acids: CSYIAGGTQYF. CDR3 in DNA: TGCAGTTATATAGCGGGAGGGACCCAGTACTTC.

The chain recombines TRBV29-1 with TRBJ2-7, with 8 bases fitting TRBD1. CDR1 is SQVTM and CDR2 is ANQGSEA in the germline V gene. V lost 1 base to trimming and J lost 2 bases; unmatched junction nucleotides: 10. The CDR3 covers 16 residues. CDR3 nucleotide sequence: TGCAGCGTTGAAGGGACAGGGATCCTTACTCCCTACGAGCAGTACTTC. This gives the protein CSVEGTGILTPYEQYF.

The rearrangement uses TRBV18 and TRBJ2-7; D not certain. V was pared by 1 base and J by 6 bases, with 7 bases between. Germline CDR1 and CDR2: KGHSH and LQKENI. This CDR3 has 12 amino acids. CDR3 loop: CASSPRYGEQYF. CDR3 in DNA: TGTGCCAGCTCACCACGGTACGGCGAGCAGTACTTC.

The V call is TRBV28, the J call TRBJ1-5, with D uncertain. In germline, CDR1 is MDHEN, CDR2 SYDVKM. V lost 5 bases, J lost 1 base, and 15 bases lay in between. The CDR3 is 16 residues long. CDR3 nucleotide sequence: TGTGCCAGCAGTCGCGGTCCCCCCGGGAGCAATCAGCCCCAGCATTTT. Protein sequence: CASSRGPPGSNQPQHF.

CDR3 residues: CASSLEGAPAPYGYTF. CDR3 sequence (DNA): TGTGCCAGCAGCTTAGAGGGGGCTCCGGCGCCCTATGGCTACACCTTC. The chain uses TRBV7-6 and TRBJ1-2, with 7 positions matching TRBD1. The CDR3 loop spans 16 amino acids. Per the germline V gene, CDR1 is SGHVS and CDR2 is FNYEAQ. The V segment lost 1 base and the J segment 4 bases; nucleotides outside the gene matches: 9.

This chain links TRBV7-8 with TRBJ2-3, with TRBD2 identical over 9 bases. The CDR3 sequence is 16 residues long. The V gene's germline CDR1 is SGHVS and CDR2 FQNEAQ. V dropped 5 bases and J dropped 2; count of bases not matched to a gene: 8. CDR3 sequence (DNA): TGTGCCAGCAGCCCGCGGCTAGCGGGGAACACAGATACGCAGTATTTT. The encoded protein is CASSPRLAGNTDTQYF.

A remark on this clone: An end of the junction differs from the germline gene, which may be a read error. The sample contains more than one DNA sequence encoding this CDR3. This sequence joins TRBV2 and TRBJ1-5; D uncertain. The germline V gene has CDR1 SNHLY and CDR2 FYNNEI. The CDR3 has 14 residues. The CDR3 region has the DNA TGCGCCAGCAACGTCCGGGGAGACAATCAGCCCCAGCATTTT. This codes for CASNVRGDNQPQHF.

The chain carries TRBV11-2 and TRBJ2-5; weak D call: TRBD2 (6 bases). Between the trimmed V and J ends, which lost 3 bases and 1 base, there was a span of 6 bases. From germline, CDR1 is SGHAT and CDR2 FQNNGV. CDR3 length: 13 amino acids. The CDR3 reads CASSFSGQETQYF. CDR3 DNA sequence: TGTGCCAGCAGCTTTAGCGGCCAAGAGACCCAGTACTTC.

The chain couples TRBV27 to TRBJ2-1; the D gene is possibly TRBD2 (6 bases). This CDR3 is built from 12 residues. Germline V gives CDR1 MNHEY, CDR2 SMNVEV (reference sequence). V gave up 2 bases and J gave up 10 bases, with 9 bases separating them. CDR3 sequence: CASSLVGGEQFF. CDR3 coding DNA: TGTGCCAGCAGTTTAGTGGGGGGAGAGCAGTTCTTC.

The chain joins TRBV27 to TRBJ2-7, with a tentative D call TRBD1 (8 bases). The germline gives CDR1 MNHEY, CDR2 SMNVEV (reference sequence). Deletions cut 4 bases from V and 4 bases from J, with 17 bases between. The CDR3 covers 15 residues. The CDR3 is CASSYRGGLPYEQYF. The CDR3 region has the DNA TGTGCCAGCAGTTACAGGGGGGGACTACCTTACGAGCAGTACTTC.

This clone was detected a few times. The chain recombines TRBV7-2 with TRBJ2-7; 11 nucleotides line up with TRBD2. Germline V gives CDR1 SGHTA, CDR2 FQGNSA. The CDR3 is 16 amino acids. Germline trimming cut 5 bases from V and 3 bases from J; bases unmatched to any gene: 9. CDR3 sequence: CASSLLAGGGIYEQYF. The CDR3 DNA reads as TGTGCCAGCAGCCTTTTAGCGGGGGGGGGTATCTACGAGCAGTACTTC.